A single sample gave rise to the 10 T cell receptor beta chains below, sequenced in a study of T cells in localized non-small cell lung cancer (dated by TCRdb to 2018 to 2021). Preparation of the library involved the immunoSEQ multiplex PCR assay. The source is immuneACCESS, and TCRdb retained only in-frame sequences with V and J called. Part of the clones is not carried over; for the studies checked, unresolved V genes explain less than half of this, and the remainder is unexplained. The sample table holds tens of thousands of clones, of which 85% to 90% were seen once. The ten largest account for 4% to 4.5% of the sample. The source was peripheral blood, collected before any cancer treatment. These receptor sequences come from a woman aged 35-75 years with stage I lung adenocarcinoma.

The chain couples TRBV5-1 to TRBJ1-1; 7 bases are shared with TRBD1. The J segment lost 1 base and the V segment lost 4 bases, leaving 13 bases of the junction unmatched. The CDR3 totals 17 residues. CDR1 is SGHRS and CDR2 is YFSETQ in the germline V gene. The CDR3 here is CASSLTPSTGSNTEAFF. In DNA form, the CDR3 reads TGCGCCAGCAGCCTGACCCCTTCGACAGGGTCGAACACTGAAGCTTTCTTT. Full variable domain (rest looked up from reference TRBV5-1 and TRBJ1-1): KAGVTQTPRYLIKTRGQQVTLSCSPISGHRSVSWYQQTPGQGLQFLFEYFSETQRNKGNFPGRFSGRQFSNSRSEMNVSTLELGDSALYLCASSLTPSTGSNTEAFFGQGTRLTVV.

The chain carries TRBV7-3 and TRBJ2-7; D gene uncertain. V lost 1 base, J lost 3 bases, and 4 bases lay in between. The CDR3 has 12 amino acids. The germline V gene has CDR1 SGHTA and CDR2 FQGTGA. CDR3 DNA: TGTGCCAGCAGCTTAAACAGCTACGAGCAGTACTTC. This encodes CASSLNSYEQYF. The whole variable domain, filled in from reference TRBV7-3 and TRBJ2-7, reads GAGVSQTPSNKVTEKGKYVELRCDPISGHTALYWYRQSLGQGPEFLIYFQGTGAADDSGLPNDRFFAVRPEGSVSTLKIQRTERGDSAVYLCASSLNSYEQYFGPGTRLTVT.

The V call is TRBV9, the J call TRBJ1-5; D is possibly TRBD1 (5 bases). Germline assignment: CDR1 SGDLS and CDR2 YYNGEE. CDR3 length equals 14 residues. Trimming shortened V by 0 bases and J by 6 bases, and 10 bases separated the two germline ends. CDR3 protein: CASSVDGAGQPQHF. The CDR3 nucleotides are TGTGCCAGCAGCGTAGACGGGGCGGGTCAGCCCCAGCATTTT.

This rearrangement joins TRBV18 to TRBJ2-7, with TRBD1 identical over 7 bases. CDR3 length: 14 amino acids. Germline loops: CDR1 KGHSH, CDR2 LQKENI. Trimming took 3 bases from V and 2 from J; bases not matched to a gene: 4. The DNA of the CDR3 is TGTGCCAGCTCACCCCGAGGGACAGCCTACGAGCAGTACTTC. Translating it yields CASSPRGTAYEQYF.

The chain joins TRBV10-3 to TRBJ2-5; D may match TRBD1 or TRBD2 (5 bases each). V was trimmed by 2 bases and J by 2 bases, leaving 9 bases between them. Per germline, CDR1 ENHRY and CDR2 SYGVKD. The CDR3 has 14 residues. The CDR3: CAISEEGPQETQYF. The CDR3 nucleotides read TGTGCCATCAGTGAGGAGGGGCCGCAAGAGACCCAGTACTTC.

V gene TRBV4-1 combines with J gene TRBJ2-4, with 7 bases identical to TRBD1. Germline loops: CDR1 MGHRA, CDR2 YSYEKL. The junction had 10 bases not matched to a gene; V was cut back by 5 bases and J by 0 bases. CDR3 length equals 17 residues. The CDR3 loop reads CASSESQGQIAKNIQYF. DNA for the CDR3: TGCGCCAGCAGCGAAAGTCAGGGACAGATAGCCAAAAACATTCAGTACTTC.

V gene TRBV27 combines with J gene TRBJ1-2; TRBD1 might be the D (6 bases). CDR1 and CDR2 from the germline V gene are MNHEY and SMNVEV (reference sequence). Trimming stripped 0 bases from V and 0 bases from J, with 14 bases between. The CDR3 extends over 17 amino acids. CDR3 sequence reads: CASSLSPDSPTNYGYTF. The CDR3 region has the DNA TGTGCCAGCAGTTTATCCCCGGACAGTCCAACTAACTATGGCTACACCTTC.

The rearrangement uses TRBV6-1 and TRBJ2-2; D is perhaps TRBD1 or TRBD2 (6 bases each). Germline V CDR1 and CDR2: MNHNS, SASEGT. Trimming cost V 4 bases and J 6 bases, with 21 bases left between them. The CDR3 sequence is 17 residues long. This CDR3 is CASSGGWGAQYAGELFF. The CDR3 DNA reads as TGTGCCAGCAGTGGGGGCTGGGGGGCTCAGTACGCCGGGGAGCTGTTTTTT.

This chain uses TRBV4-1 with TRBJ1-1, with no clear D. Trimming left V 5 bases short and J 4 bases short, with 11 bases between. The CDR3 is made up of 13 amino acids. Germline values: CDR1 MGHRA, CDR2 YSYEKL. The CDR3 bases are TGCGCCAGCAGCACCGGGCCCAGCACTGAAGCTTTCTTT. Its protein product is CASSTGPSTEAFF.

CDR3 nucleotides: TGTGCCCCGGAAGGATCCGCAGATACGCAGTATTTT. It specifies CAPEGSADTQYF. The rearrangement links TRBV7-9 to TRBJ2-3; D remains ambiguous. The CDR3 covers 12 residues. Germline CDR1 is SEHNR and CDR2 is FQNEAQ (reference sequence). Trimming pared 11 bases from V and 4 bases from J, leaving 13 bases between.